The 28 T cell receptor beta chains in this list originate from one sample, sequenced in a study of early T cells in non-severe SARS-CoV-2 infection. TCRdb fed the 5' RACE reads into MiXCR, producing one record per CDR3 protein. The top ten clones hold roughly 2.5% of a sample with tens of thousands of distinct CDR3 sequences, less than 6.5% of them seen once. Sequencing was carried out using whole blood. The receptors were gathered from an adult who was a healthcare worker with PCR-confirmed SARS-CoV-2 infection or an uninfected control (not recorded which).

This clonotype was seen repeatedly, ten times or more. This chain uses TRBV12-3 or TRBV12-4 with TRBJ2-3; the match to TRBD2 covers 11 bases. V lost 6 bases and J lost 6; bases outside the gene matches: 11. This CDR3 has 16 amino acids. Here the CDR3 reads CASSRRPGLAADTQYF. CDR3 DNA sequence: TGTGCCAGCAGCCGTCGACCGGGACTAGCGGCGGATACGCAGTATTTT.

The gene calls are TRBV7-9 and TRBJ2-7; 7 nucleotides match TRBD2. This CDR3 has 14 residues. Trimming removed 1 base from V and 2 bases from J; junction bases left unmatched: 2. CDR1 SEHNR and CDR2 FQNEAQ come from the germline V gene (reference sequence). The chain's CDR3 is CASSLERGPYEQYF. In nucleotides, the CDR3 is TGTGCCAGCAGCTTAGAGCGGGGCCCCTACGAGCAGTACTTC.

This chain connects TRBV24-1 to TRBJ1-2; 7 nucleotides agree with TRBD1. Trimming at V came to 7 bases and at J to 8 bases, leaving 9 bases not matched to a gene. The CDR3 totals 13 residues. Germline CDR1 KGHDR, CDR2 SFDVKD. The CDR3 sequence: CATSQTGKDGYTF. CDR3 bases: TGTGCCACCAGCCAGACAGGGAAGGACGGCTACACCTTC.

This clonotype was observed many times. CDR3 amino acids: CAISESDSNTGELFF. CDR3 nucleotides: TGTGCCATCAGTGAGTCAGACAGCAACACCGGGGAGCTGTTTTTT. The chain joins TRBV10-3 to TRBJ2-2; weak D call: TRBD1 (5 bases). V gave up 0 bases and J gave up 2 bases, with 7 bases separating them. Germline assignment: CDR1 ENHRY and CDR2 SYGVKD. The CDR3 length is 15 residues.

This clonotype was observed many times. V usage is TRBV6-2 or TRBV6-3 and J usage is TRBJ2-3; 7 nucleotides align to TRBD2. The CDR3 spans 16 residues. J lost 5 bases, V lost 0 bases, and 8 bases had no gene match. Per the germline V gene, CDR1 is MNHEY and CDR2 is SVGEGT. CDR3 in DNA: TGTGCCAGCAGTTACTCGAGCGGGGCCGCTCTAGATACGCAGTATTTT. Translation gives CASSYSSGAALDTQYF.

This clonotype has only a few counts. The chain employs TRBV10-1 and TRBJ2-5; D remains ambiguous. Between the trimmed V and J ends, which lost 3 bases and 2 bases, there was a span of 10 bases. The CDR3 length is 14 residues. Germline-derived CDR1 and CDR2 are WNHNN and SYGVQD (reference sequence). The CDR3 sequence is CASSDGLPQETQYF. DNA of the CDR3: TGCGCCAGCAGTGACGGGCTACCGCAAGAGACCCAGTACTTC.

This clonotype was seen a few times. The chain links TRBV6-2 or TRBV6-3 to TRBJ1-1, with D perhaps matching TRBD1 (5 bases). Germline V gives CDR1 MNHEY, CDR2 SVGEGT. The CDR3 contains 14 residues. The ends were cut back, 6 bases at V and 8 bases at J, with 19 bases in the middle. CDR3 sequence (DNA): TGTGCCAGCAGACCAGGGAGTTTGGGCACCGAAGCTTTCTTT. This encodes CASRPGSLGTEAFF.

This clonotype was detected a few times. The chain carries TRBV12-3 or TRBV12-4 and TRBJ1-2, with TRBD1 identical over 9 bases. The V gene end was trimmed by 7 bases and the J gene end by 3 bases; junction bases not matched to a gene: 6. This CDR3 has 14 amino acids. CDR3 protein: CASTRTGGDYGYTF. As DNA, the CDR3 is TGTGCCAGCACCCGCACAGGGGGCGACTATGGCTACACCTTC.

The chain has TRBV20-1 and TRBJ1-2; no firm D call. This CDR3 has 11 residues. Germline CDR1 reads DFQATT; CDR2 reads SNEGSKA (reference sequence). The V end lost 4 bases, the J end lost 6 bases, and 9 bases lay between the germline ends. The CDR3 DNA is TGCAGTGCTAAGGATTGGGATGGCTACACCTTC. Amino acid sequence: CSAKDWDGYTF.

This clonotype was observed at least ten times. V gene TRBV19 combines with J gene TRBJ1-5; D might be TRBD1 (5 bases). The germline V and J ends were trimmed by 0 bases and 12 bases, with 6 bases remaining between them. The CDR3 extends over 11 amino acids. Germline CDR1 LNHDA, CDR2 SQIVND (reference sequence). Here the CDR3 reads CASSIDDSQHF. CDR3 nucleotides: TGTGCCAGTAGTATAGATGACAGCCAGCATTTT. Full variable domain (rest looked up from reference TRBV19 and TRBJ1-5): DGGITQSPKYLFRKEGQNVTLSCEQNLNHDAMYWYRQDPGQGLRLIYYSQIVNDFQKGDIAEGYSVSREKKESFPLTVTSAQKNPTAFYLCASSIDDSQHFGDGTRLSIL.

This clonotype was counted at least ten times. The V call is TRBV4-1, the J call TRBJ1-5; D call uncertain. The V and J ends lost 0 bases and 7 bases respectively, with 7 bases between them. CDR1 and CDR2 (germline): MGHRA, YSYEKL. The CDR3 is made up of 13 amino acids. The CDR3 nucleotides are TGCGCCAGCAGCCAAGATCTGGCCCAGCCCCAGCATTTT. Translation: CASSQDLAQPQHF.

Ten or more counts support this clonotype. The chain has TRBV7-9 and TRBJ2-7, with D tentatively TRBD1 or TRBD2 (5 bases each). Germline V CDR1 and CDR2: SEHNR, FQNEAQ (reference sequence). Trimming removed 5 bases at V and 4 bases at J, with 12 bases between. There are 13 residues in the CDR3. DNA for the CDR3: TGTGCCAGCAGCCCCAGGGACGCGTACGAGCAGTACTTC. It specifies CASSPRDAYEQYF.

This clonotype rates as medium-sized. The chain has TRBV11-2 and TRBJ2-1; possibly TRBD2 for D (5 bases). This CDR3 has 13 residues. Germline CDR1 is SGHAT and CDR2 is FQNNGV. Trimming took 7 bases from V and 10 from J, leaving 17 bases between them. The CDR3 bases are TGTGCCAGCATCCTGTCGGGGTCGGACGAGCAGTTCTTC. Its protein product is CASILSGSDEQFF.

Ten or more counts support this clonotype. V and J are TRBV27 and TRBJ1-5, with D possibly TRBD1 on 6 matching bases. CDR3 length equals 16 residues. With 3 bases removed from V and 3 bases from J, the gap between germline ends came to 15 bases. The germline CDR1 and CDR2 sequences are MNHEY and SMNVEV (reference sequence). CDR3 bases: TGTGCCAGCAGTTTGGACAGCCCCTTATTCAATCAGCCCCAGCATTTT. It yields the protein CASSLDSPLFNQPQHF.

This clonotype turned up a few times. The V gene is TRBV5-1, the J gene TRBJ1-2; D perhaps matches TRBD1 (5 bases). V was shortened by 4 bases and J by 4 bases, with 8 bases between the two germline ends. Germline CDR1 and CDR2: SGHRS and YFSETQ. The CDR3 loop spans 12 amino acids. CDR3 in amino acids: CASSIDSYGYTF. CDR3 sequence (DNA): TGCGCCAGCAGCATTGACAGCTATGGCTACACCTTC.

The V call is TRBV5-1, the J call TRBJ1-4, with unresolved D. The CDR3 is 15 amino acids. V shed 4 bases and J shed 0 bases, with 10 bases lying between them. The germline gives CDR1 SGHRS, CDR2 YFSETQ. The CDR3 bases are TGCGCCAGCAGCCCGGACGGAGCAACTAATGAAAAACTGTTTTTT. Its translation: CASSPDGATNEKLFF.

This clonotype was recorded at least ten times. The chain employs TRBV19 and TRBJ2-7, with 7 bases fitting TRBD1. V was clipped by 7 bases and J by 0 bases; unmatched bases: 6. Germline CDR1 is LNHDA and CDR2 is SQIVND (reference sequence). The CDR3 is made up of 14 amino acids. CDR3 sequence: CASTFRDSSYEQYF. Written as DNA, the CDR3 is TGTGCCAGTACCTTCCGGGACAGCTCCTACGAGCAGTACTTC.

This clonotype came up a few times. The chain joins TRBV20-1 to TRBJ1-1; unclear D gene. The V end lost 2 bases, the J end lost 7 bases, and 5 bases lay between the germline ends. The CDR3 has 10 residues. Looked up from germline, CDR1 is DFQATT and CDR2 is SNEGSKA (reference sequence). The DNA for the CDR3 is TGCAGTGCTAGACGGGGTGAAGCTTTCTTT. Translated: CSARRGEAFF.

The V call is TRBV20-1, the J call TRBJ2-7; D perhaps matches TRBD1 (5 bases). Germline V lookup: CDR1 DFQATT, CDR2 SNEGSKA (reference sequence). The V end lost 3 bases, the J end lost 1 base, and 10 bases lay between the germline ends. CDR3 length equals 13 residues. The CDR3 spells CSASSGSSYEQYF. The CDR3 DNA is TGCAGTGCTAGTTCAGGGTCATCCTACGAGCAGTACTTC.

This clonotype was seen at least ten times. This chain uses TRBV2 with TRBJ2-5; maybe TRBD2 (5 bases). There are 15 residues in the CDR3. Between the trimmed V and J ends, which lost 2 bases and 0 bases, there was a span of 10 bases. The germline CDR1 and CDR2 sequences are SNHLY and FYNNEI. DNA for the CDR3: TGTGCCAGCAGTGAACAGCGGTGGTACCAAGAGACCCAGTACTTC. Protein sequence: CASSEQRWYQETQYF.

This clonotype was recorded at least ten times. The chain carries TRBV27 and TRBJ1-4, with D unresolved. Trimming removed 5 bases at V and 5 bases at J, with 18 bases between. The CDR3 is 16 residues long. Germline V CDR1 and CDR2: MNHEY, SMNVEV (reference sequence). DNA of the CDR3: TGTGCCAGCAGTCGCGTTCGGACTGCTTCAAATGAAAAACTGTTTTTT. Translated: CASSRVRTASNEKLFF.

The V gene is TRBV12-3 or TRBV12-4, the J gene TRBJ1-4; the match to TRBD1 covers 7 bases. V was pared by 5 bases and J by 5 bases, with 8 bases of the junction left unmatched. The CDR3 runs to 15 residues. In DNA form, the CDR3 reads TGTGCCAGCAGTCTCGCCGGGACAGACAATGAAAAACTGTTTTTT. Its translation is CASSLAGTDNEKLFF.

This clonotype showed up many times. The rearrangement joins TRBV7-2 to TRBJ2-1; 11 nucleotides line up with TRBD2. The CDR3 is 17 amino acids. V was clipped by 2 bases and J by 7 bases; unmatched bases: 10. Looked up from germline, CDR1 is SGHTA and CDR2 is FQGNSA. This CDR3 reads CASSLWVSSGGRNEQFF. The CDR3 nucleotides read TGTGCCAGCAGCTTATGGGTGTCTAGCGGGGGGAGGAATGAGCAGTTCTTC. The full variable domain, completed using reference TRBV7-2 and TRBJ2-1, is GAGVSQSPSNKVTEKGKDVELRCDPISGHTALYWYRQSLGQGLEFLIYFQGNSAPDKSGLPSDRFSAERTGGSVSTLTIQRTQQEDSAVYLCASSLWVSSGGRNEQFFGPGTRLTVL.

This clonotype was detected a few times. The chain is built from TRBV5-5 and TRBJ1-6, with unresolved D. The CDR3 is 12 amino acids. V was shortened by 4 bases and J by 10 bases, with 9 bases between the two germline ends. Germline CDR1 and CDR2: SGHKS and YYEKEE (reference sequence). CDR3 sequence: CASSPQGSPLHF. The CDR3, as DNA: TGTGCCAGCAGCCCTCAAGGATCACCCCTCCACTTT.

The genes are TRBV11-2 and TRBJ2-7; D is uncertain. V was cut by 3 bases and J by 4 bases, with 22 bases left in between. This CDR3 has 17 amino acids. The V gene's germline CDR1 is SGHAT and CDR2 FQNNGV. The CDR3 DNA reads TGTGCCAGCAGCTTCGGCGCCCTAGGGTTAGGCCGGTACGAGCAGTACTTC. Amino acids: CASSFGALGLGRYEQYF.

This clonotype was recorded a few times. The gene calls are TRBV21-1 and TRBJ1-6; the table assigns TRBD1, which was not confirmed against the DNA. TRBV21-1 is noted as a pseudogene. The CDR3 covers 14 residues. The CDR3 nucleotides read TGTGCCAGCGGACAGACTGGCGGCAATTCACCCCTCCACTTT. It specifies CASGQTGGNSPLHF.

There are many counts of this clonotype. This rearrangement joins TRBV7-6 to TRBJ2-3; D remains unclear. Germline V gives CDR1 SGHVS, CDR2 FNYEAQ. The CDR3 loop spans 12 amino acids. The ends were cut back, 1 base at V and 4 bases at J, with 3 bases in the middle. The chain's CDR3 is CASSLGPDTQYF. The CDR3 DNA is TGTGCCAGCAGCTTAGGACCAGATACGCAGTATTTT.

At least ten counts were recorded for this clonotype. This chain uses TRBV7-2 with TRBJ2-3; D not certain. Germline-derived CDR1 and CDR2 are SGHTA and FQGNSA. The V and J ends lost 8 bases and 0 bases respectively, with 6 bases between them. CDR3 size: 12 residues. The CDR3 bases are TGTGCCAGCGAGAGGAGCACAGATACGCAGTATTTT. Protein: CASERSTDTQYF.